The 13 T cell receptor beta chains presented below share a single source sample, sequenced in a study of blood T cell repertoires in COVID-19. Libraries were prepared by immunoSEQ multiplex PCR; TCRdb keeps only in-frame clonotypes and omits some of them. The table records about 250,000 clones, about 86% of them present only once. Sequenced sample: peripheral blood. The receptors here all came from a man aged 50-59 years with active or convalescent COVID-19.

The J gene is TRBJ2-7, the V gene TRBV6-5; D possibly corresponds to TRBD2 (5 bases). V lost 0 bases and J lost 5, with 14 bases in between. Germline CDR1 reads MNHEY; CDR2 reads SVGAGI. CDR3 length equals 15 residues. This CDR3 is CASSYSRVTSNEQYF. As DNA, the CDR3 is TGTGCCAGCAGTTACTCGCGGGTCACGAGTAACGAGCAGTACTTC.

The chain uses TRBV28 and TRBJ1-5, with TRBD1 matching over 12 bases. V lost 6 bases to trimming and J lost 6 bases; unmatched junction nucleotides: 6. CDR1 is MDHEN and CDR2 is SYDVKM in the germline V gene. The CDR3 is 15 amino acids. CDR3: CASSAGTGGLQPQHF. CDR3 bases: TGTGCCAGCAGCGCCGGGACAGGGGGCCTTCAGCCCCAGCATTTT.

There are a few counts of this clone. The rearrangement links TRBV19 to TRBJ2-2; TRBD1 is a possible D gene (6 bases). The CDR3 is made up of 15 amino acids. Trimming removed 7 bases from V and 8 bases from J, with 20 bases in between. Per germline, CDR1 LNHDA and CDR2 SQIVND (reference sequence). CDR3 region: CASNPGQTRAGELFF. In DNA form, the CDR3 reads TGTGCCAGTAATCCGGGACAAACCCGAGCGGGGGAGCTGTTTTTT.

The rearrangement links TRBV25-1 to TRBJ1-2, with D unclear. Germline V CDR1 and CDR2: MGHDK, SYGVNS. The CDR3 loop spans 14 amino acids. Trimming pared 4 bases from V and 7 bases from J, leaving 16 bases between. CDR3 in DNA: TGTGCCAGCAGTGGCACCGGGCGAGAGGGTGGCTACACCTTC. Its translation: CASSGTGREGGYTF.

The chain links TRBV3-1 (or the pseudogene TRBV3-2) to TRBJ1-3; tentative D call: TRBD1 (5 bases). This CDR3 is 15 amino acids long. V lost 1 base to trimming and J lost 1 base, with 8 bases between them. Germline V gives CDR1 LGHDT, CDR2 YNNKEL (reference sequence). This chain's CDR3 is CASSQGQGSGNTIYF. In nucleotides, the CDR3 is TGTGCCAGCAGCCAAGGTCAGGGATCTGGAAACACCATATATTTT.

The rearrangement uses TRBV5-1 and TRBJ2-3, with a weak D call TRBD1 (5 bases). The ends were cut back, 0 bases at V and 3 bases at J, with 8 bases in the middle. Germline V gene lookup returns CDR1 SGHRS and CDR2 YFSETQ. The CDR3 has 14 amino acids. CDR3 amino acids: CASSLAPGTDTQYF. The CDR3 coding sequence is TGCGCCAGCAGCTTGGCCCCAGGGACAGATACGCAGTATTTT.

The rearrangement joins TRBV2 to TRBJ1-1; weak D call: TRBD1 (5 bases). The CDR3 runs to 14 residues. CDR1 SNHLY and CDR2 FYNNEI come from the germline V gene. V was cut by 4 bases and J by 4 bases, with 13 bases left in between. CDR3 residues: CASSVWGRVTEAFF. The CDR3 DNA follows: TGTGCCAGCAGTGTATGGGGCAGGGTCACTGAAGCTTTCTTT.

The chain joins TRBV28 to TRBJ1-1; 9 positions match TRBD1. Germline V gene sequence: CDR1 MDHEN, CDR2 SYDVKM. J lost 1 base, V lost 6 bases, and 6 bases had no gene match. The CDR3 runs 15 residues. This CDR3 is CASSQPGQGNTEAFF. DNA for the CDR3: TGTGCCAGCAGCCAGCCGGGACAGGGGAACACTGAAGCTTTCTTT.

V and J are TRBV2 and TRBJ1-3, with D possibly TRBD1 on 5 matching bases. V was clipped by 4 bases and J by 1 base, with 11 bases between them. The germline gives CDR1 SNHLY, CDR2 FYNNEI. The CDR3 runs to 15 residues. CDR3 residues: CASSVGRASGNTIYF. The DNA for the CDR3 is TGTGCCAGCAGTGTAGGCAGGGCTTCTGGAAACACCATATATTTT. The entire variable domain, with the rest obtained from reference TRBV2 and TRBJ1-3, is as follows: EPEVTQTPSHQVTQMGQEVILRCVPISNHLYFYWYRQILGQKVEFLVSFYNNEISEKSEIFDDQFSVERPDGSNFTLKIRSTKLEDSAMYFCASSVGRASGNTIYFGEGSWLTVV.

This chain uses TRBV28 with TRBJ2-7; TRBD1 matches at 9 bases. Germline values: CDR1 MDHEN, CDR2 SYDVKM. The ends lost 6 bases at V and 7 bases at J; junction bases unmatched: 13. The CDR3 totals 15 residues. CDR3 nucleotides: TGTGCCAGCAGCCCAGGGACAGGGAAGTATCGGGAGCAGTACTTC. This codes for CASSPGTGKYREQYF. The full variable domain, completed using reference TRBV28 and TRBJ2-7, is DVKVTQSSRYLVKRTGEKVFLECVQDMDHENMFWYRQDPGLGLRLIYFSYDVKMKEKGDIPEGYSVSREKKERFSLILESASTNQTSMYLCASSPGTGKYREQYFGPGTRLTVT.

The V and J genes are TRBV10-3 and TRBJ2-4, with TRBD2 matching over 11 bases. Germline CDR1 ENHRY, CDR2 SYGVKD. This CDR3 spans 15 amino acids. The V and J ends lost 6 bases and 2 bases, in that order; junction bases with no gene match: 3. CDR3 in DNA: TGTGCCATCAGCGCTAGCGGGGGGACCAAAAACATTCAGTACTTC. It is translated as CAISASGGTKNIQYF.

This chain uses TRBV5-6 with TRBJ2-7; perhaps TRBD1 as D (6 bases). This CDR3 region has 14 residues. Germline CDR1 and CDR2: SGHDT and YYEEEE. The ends were cut back, 4 bases at V and 1 base at J, with 12 bases in the middle. The CDR3 sequence: CASSLGHLSYEQYF. In nucleotides, the CDR3 is TGTGCCAGCAGCCTGGGACACCTTTCCTACGAGCAGTACTTC.

The V gene is TRBV21-1, the J gene TRBJ1-1; the D segment call TRBD1 is taken from the table without a DNA check. TRBV21-1 corresponds to a pseudogene. The CDR3 is made up of 16 amino acids. This chain's CDR3 is CASSKRPGQGGTEAFF. CDR3 sequence (DNA): TGTGCCAGCAGCAAACGACCTGGACAGGGGGGCACTGAAGCTTTCTTT.